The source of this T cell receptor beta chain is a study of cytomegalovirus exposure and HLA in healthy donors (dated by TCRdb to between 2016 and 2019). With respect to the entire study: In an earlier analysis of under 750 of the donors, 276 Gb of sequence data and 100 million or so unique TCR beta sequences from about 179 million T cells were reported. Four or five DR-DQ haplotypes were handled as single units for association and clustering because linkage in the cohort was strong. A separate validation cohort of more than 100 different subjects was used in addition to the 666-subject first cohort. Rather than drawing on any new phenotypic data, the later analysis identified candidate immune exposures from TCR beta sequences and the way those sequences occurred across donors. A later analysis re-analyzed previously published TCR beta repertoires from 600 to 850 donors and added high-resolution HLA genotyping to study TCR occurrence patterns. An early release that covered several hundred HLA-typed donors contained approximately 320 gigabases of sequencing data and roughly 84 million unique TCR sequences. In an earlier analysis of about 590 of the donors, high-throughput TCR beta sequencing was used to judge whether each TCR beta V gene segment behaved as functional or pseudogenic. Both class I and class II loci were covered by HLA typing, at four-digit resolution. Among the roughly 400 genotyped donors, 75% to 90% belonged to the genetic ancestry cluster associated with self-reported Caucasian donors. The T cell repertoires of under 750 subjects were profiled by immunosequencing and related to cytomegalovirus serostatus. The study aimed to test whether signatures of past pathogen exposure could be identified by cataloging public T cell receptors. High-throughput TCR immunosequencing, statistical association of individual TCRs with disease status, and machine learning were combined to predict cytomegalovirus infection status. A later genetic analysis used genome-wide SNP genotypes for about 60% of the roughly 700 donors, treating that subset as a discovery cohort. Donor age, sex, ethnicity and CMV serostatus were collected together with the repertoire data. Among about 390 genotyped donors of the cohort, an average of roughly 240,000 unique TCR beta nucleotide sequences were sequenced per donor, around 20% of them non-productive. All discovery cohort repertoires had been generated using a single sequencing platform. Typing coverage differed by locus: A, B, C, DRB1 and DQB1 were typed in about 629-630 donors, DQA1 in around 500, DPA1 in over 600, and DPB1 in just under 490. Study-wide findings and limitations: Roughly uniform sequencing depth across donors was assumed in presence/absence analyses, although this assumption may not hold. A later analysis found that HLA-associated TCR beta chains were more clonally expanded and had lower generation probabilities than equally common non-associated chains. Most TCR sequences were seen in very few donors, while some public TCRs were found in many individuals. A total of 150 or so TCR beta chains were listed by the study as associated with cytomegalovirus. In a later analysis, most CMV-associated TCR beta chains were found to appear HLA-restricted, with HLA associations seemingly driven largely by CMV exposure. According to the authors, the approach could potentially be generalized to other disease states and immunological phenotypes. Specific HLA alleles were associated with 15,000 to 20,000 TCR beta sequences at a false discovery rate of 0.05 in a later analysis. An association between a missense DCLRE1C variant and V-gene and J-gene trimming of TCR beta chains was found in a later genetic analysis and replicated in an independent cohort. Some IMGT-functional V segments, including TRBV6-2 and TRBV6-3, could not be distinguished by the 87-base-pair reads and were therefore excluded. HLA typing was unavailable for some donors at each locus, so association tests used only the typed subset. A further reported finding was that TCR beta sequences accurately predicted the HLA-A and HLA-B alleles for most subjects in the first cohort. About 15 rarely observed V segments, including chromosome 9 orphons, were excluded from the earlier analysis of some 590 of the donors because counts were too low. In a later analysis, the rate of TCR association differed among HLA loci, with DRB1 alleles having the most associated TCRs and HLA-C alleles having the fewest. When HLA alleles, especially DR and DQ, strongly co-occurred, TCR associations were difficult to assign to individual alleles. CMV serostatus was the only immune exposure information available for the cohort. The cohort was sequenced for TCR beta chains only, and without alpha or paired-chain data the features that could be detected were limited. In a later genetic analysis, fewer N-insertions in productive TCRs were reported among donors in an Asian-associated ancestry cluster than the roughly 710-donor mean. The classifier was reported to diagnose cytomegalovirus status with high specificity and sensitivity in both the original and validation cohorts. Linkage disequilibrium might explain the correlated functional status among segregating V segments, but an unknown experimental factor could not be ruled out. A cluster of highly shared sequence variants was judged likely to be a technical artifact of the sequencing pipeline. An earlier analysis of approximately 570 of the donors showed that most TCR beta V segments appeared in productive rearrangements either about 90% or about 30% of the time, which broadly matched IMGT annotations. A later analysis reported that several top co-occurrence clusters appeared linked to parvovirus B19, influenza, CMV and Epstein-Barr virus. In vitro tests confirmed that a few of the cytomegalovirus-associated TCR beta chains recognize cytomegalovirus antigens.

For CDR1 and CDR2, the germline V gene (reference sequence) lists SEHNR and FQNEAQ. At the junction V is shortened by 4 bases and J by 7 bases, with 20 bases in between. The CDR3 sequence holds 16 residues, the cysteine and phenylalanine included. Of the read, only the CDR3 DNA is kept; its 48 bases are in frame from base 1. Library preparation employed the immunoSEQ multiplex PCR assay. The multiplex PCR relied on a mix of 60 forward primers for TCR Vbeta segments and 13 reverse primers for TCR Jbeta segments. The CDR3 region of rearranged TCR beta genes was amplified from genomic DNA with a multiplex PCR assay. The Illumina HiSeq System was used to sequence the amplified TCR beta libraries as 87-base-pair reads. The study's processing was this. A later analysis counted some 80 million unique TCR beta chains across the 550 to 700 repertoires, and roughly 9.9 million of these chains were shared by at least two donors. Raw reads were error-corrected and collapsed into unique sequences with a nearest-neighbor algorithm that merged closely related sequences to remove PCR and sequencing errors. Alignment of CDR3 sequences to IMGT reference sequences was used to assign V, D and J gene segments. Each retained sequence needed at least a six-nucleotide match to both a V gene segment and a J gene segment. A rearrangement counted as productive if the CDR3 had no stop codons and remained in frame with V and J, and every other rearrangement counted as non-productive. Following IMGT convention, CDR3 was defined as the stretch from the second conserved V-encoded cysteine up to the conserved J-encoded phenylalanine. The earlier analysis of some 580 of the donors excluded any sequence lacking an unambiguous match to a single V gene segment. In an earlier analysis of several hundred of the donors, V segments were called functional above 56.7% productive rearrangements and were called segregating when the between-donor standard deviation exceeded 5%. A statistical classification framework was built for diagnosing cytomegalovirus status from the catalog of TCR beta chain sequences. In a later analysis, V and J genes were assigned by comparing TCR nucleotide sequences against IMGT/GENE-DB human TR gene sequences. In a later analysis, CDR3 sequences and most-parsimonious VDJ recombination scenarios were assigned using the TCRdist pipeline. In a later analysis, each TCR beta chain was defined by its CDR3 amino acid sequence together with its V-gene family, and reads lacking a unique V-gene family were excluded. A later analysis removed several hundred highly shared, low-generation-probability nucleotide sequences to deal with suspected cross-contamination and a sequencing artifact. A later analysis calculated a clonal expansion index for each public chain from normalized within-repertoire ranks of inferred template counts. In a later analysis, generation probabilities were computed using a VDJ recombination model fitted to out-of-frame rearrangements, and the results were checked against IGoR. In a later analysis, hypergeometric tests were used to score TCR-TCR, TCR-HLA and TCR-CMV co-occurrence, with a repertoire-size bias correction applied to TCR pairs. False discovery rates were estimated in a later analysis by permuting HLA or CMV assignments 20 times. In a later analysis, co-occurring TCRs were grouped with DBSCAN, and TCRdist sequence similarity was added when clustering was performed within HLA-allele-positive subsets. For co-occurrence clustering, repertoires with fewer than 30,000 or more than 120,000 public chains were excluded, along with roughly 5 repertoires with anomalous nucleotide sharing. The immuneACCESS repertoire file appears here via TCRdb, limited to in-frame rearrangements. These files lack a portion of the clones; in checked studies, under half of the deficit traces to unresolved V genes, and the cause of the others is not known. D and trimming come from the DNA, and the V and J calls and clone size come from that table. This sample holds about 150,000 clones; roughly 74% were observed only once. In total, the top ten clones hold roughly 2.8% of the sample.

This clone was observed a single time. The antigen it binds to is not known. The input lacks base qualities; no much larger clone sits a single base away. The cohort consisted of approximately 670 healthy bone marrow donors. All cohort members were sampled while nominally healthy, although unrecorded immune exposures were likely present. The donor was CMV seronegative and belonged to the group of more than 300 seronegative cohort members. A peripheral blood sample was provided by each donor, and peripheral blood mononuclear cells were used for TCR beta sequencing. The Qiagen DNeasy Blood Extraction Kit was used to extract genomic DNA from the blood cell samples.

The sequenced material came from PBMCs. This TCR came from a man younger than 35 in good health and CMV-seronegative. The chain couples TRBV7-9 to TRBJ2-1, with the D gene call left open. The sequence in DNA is TGTGCCAGCAGCTATACAGCAATCCTGATAAATAATGAGCAGTTCTTC. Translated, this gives CASSYTAILINNEQFF. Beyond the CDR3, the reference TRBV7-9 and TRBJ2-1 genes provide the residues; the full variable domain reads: DTGVSQNPRHKITKRGQNVTFRCDPISEHNRLYWYRQTLGQGPEFLTYFQNEAQLEKSRLLSDRFSAERPKGSFSTLEIQRTEQGDSAMYLCASSYTAILINNEQFFGPGTRLTVL.